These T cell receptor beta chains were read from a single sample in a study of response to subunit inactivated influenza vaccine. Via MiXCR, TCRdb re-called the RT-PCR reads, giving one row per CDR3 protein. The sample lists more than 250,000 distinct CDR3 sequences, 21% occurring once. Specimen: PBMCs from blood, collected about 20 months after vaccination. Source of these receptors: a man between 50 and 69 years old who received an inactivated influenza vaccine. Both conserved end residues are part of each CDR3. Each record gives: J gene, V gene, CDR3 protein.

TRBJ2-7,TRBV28,CASSLFGLEQYF
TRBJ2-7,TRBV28,CASRQGNSYEQYF
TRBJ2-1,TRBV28,CASSHLGREDYNEQFF
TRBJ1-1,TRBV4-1,CASSQVTVGNTEAFF
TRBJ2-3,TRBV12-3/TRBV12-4,CASRGGWLTDTQYF
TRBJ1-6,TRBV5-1,CASSLEGQGSPLHF
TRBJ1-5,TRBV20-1,CSATRGSDSNQPQHF
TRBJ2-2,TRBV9,CASSFRTFTGELFF
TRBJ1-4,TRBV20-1,CSARIGSAHEKLFF
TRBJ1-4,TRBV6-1,CASSALSRPTNEKLFF
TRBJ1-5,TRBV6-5,CASSYKAGKPQHF
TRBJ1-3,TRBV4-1,CASSQYGSIGNTIYF